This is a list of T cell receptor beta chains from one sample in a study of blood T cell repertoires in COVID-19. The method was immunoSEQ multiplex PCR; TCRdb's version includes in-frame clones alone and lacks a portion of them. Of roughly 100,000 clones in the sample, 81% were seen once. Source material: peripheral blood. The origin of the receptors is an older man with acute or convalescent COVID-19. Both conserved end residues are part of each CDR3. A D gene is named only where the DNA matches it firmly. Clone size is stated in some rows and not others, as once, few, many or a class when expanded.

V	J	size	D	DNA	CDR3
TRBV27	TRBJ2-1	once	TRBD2	TGTGCCAGCAGTTTATCCCCTCGAATGGGAGGGCATAATGAGCAGTTCTTC	CASSLSPRMGGHNEQFF
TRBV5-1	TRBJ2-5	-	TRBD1	TGCGCCAGCAGTTGGGGACAGGAGGGGGTACACTTC	CASSWGQEGVHF
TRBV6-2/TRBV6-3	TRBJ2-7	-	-	TGTGCCAGCAGTTACTCCACTAGGAGCTCCTACGAGCAGTACTTC	CASSYSTRSSYEQYF
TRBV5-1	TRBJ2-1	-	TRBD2	TGCGCCAGCAGCTTGGAGACTAGCAAGTACAATGAGCAGTTCTTC	CASSLETSKYNEQFF
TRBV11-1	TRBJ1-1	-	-	TGTGCCAGCAGCTTAGGGAACCGGGACATCTCCACTGAAGCTTTCTTT	CASSLGNRDISTEAFF
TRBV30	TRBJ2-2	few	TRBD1	TGCGCTGGCCGGGACAGGGAGTCCGGGGAGCTGTTTTTT	CAGRDRESGELFF
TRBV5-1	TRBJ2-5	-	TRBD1	TGCGCCAGCAGCACCGGGACAGTCCAAGAGACCCAGTACTTC	CASSTGTVQETQYF
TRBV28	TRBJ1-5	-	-	TGTGCCAGCAGGCCACCGGGTTTTCCTGCCAATCAGCCCCAGCATTTT	CASRPPGFPANQPQHF
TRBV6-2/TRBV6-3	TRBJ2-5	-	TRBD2	TGTGCCAGCAGTTACTCGGGACTAGCGGCTGAGACCCAGTACTTC	CASSYSGLAAETQYF
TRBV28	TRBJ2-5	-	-	TGTGCCAGCAGTTTAGGGGGCCGACAGAAAGAGACCCAGTACTTC	CASSLGGRQKETQYF
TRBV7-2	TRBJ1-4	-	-	TGTGCCAGCAGCTTAGTCCGAGGTAGTAATGAAAAACTGTTTTTT	CASSLVRGSNEKLFF
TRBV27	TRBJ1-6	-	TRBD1	TGTGCCAGCAGTTCACAGGGGACGAATTCACCCCTCCACTTT	CASSSQGTNSPLHF
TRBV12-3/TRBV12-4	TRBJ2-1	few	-	TGTGCCAGCGAACGAGACAGGTCGTCTCTACCGTTCTTC	CASERDRSSLPFF
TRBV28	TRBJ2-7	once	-	TGTGCCAGCAAAACTGGCTACAGTTCCTCCTACGAGCAGTACTTC	CASKTGYSSSYEQYF
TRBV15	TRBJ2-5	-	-	TGTGCCACCAGCAGGGCCCATCAAGAGACCCAGTACTTC	CATSRAHQETQYF
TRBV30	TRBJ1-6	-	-	TGTGCCTGGAGTGTGATGGGCAGGGTCGCTTCACCCCTCCACTTT	CAWSVMGRVASPLHF
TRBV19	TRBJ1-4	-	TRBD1	TGTGCCAGTAGTGGAAGGACAGGGGTGCGTGAAAAACTGTTTTTT	CASSGRTGVREKLFF
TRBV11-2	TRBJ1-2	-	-	TGTGCCAGCAGCCCAGGACCGGGATTCCCTAACTATGGCTACACCTTC	CASSPGPGFPNYGYTF
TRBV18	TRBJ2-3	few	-	TGTGCCAGCTCACCACTGAGCCAGGGTGCCGATACGCAGTATTTT	CASSPLSQGADTQYF
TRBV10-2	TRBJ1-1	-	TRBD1	TGCGCCAGCATGCGTCTACAGGGGGCGAACACTGAAGCTTTCTTT	CASMRLQGANTEAFF
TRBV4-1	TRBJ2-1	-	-	TGCGCCAGCAGCGATCGAGCGGACGCTTACAATGAGCAGTTCTTC	CASSDRADAYNEQFF
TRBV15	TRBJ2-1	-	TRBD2	TGTGCCACCAGCCGACCTTGGACTAGCGGGTCGTATTACAATGAGCAGTTCTTC	CATSRPWTSGSYYNEQFF
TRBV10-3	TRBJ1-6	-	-	TGTGCCATCGGGCCCCGGTATTCACCCCTCCACTTT	CAIGPRYSPLHF
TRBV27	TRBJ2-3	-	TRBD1	TGTGCCAGCAGAAGGACAGGGAGCACAGATACGCAGTATTTT	CASRRTGSTDTQYF
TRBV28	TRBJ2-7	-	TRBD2	TGTGCCAGCCCCCCCTCACAGCGGGACTGGGGTCCCGAGCAGTACTTC	CASPPSQRDWGPEQYF
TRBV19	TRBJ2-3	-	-	TGTGCCAGTAGTTACCGACAGGCTAGCACAGATACGCAGTATTTT	CASSYRQASTDTQYF
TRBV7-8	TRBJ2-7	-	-	TGTGCCAGCAGCAGACAGGACAGTCACACCTACGAGCAGTACTTC	CASSRQDSHTYEQYF
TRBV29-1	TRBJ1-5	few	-	TGCAGCGTTGGGACAGCGAATCAGCCCCAGCATTTT	CSVGTANQPQHF
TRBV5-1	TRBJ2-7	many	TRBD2	TGCGCCAGCAGCTCAGGGACTACTACTTGGAAGTACTTC	CASSSGTTTWKYF
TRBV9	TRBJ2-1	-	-	TGTGCCAGCAGCGTGCAATTCGGGGAAATCAATGAGCAGTTCTTC	CASSVQFGEINEQFF
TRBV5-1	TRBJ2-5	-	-	TGCGCCAGCAGCTTGGATGCAGGACAAGAGACCCAGTACTTC	CASSLDAGQETQYF
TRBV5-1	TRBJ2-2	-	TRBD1	TGCGCCACTAGGGACAGGGATTTAGACACCGGGGAGCTGTTTTTT	CATRDRDLDTGELFF
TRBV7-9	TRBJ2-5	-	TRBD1	TGTGCCAGCAGCTTAGCCCACCAGGACAGGGACTTC	CASSLAHQDRDF
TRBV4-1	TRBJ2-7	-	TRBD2	TGCGCCAGCAGCCAAGCCGGGACTAGCGGGAGTTACGAGCAGTACTTC	CASSQAGTSGSYEQYF
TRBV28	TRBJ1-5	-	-	TGTGCCAGCAGGCCCGGGGACATAGTAAATCAGCCCCAGCATTTT	CASRPGDIVNQPQHF
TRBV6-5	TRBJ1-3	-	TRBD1	TGTGCCAGCAGTTACTCCGAGGGGGCTGGAACCACCATATATTTT	CASSYSEGAGTTIYF
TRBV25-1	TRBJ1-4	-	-	TGTGCCAGCAGTGAATTGGGACAAGGCCGCGCCTATGAAAAACTGTTTTTT	CASSELGQGRAYEKLFF
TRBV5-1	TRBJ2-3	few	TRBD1	TGCGCCAGCAGCGGGGGACAGGCAGATACGCAGTATTTT	CASSGGQADTQYF
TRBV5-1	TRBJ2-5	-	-	TGCGCCAGCAGCGGAGGGGACAGCCAAGAGACCCAGTACTTC	CASSGGDSQETQYF
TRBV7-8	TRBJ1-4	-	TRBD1	TGTGCCAGCAGCTCAGCCACAGGGGTGAGGAATGAAAAACTGTTTTTT	CASSSATGVRNEKLFF
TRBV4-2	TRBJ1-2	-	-	TGTGCCAGCAGCCAAGGGTCGCAGGGGAGTTTTGGCTACACCTTC	CASSQGSQGSFGYTF
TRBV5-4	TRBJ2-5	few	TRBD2	TGTGCCAGCAGCTTGAGGACTAGCGGGAGAACAGAGACCCAGTACTTC	CASSLRTSGRTETQYF
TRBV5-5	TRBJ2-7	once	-	TGTGCCAGCAGCTCGGGTGGAGTAAGTTGGGAGCAGTACTTC	CASSSGGVSWEQYF
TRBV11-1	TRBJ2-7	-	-	TGTGCCAGCAGCTTAGTGTACACTACCTACGAGCAGTACTTC	CASSLVYTTYEQYF
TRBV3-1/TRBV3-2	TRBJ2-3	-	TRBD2	TGTGCCAGCAGCTACGGAAGCGGACTAGCGGGAGAGGATACGCAGTATTTT	CASSYGSGLAGEDTQYF
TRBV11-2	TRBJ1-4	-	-	TGTGCCAGCAGCAGATTCGACGGGAGGGCGATTTTT	CASSRFDGRAIF
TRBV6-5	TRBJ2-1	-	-	TGTGCCAGCCACCAATCAAGCCCCAATGAGCAGTTCTTC	CASHQSSPNEQFF
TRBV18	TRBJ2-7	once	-	TGTGCCAGCTCACCTGTCGTGGGAGGTGTCTACGAGCAGTACTTC	CASSPVVGGVYEQYF
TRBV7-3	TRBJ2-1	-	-	TGTGCCAGCAGTTCCACAGGGACGAATGAGCAGTTCTTC	CASSSTGTNEQFF
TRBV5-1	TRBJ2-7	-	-	TGCGCCAGCAGCTTGATGGGGAGGTACGAGCAGTACTTC	CASSLMGRYEQYF
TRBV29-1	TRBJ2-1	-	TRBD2	TGCAGCGTTCTGGGACTAGCGGGAGAGAACGACAATGAGCAGTTCTTC	CSVLGLAGENDNEQFF
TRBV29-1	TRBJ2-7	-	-	TGCAGCGTTGTGGGGGGACAGCTATACTCCTACGAGCAGTACTTC	CSVVGGQLYSYEQYF
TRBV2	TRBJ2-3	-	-	TGTGCCAGCGGGACGGAGGGGGATACGCAGTATTTT	CASGTEGDTQYF